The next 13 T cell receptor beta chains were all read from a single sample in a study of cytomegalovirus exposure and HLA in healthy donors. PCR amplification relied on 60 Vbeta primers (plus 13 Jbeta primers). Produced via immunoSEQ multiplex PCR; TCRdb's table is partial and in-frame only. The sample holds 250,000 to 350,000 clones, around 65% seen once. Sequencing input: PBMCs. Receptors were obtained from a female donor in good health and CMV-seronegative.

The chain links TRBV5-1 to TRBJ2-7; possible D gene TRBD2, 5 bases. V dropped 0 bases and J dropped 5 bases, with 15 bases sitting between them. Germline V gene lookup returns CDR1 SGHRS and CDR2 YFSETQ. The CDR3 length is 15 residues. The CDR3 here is CASSLGERAGDEQYF. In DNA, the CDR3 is TGCGCCAGCAGCTTGGGGGAGAGGGCCGGAGACGAGCAGTACTTC.

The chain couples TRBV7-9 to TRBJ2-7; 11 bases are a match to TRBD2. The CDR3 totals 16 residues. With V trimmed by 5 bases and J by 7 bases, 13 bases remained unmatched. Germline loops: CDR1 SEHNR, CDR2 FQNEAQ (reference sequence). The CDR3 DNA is TGTGCCAGCAGCCAGACATTTCTAGCGGGAGGCCCTGAGCAGTACTTC. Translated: CASSQTFLAGGPEQYF.

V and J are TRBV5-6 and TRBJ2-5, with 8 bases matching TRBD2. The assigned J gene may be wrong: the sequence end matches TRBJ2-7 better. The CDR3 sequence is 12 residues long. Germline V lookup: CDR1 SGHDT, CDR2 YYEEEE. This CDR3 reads CASSFGGDEQYF. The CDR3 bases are TGTGCCAGCAGCTTCGGGGGGGACGAGCAGTACTTC.

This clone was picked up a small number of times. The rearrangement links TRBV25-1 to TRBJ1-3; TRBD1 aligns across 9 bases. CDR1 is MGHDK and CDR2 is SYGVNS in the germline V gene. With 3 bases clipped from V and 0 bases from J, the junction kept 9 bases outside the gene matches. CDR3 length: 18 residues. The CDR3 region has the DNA TGTGCCAGCAGTGACCCCGGGACAGGGTTAAACTCTGGAAACACCATATATTTT. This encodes CASSDPGTGLNSGNTIYF.

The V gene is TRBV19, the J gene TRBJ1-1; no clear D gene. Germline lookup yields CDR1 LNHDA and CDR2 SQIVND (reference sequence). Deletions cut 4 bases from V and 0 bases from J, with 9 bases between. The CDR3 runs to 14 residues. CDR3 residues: CASSKSQVNTEAFF. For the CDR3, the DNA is TGTGCCAGTAGTAAGTCACAAGTGAACACTGAAGCTTTCTTT.

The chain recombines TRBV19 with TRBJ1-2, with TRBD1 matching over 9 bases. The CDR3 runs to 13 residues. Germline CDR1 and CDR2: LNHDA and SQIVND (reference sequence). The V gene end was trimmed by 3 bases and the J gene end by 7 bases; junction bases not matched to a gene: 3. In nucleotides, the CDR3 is TGTGCCAGTAGTATTGGGGACAGGGCTGGCTACACCTTC. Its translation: CASSIGDRAGYTF.

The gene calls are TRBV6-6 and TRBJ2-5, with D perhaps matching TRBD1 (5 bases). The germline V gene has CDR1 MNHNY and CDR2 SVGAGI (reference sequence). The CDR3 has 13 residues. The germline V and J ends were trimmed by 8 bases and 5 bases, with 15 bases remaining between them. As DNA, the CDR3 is TGTGCCAGCGGACGCCAGGGCCAGGAGACCCAGTACTTC. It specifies CASGRQGQETQYF.

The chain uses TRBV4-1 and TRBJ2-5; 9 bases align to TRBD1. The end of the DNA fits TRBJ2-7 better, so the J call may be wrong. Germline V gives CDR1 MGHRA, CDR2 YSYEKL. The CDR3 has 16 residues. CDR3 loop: CASSQTYGTGSYEQYF. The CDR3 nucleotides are TGCGCCAGCAGCCAGACCTACGGGACAGGGTCCTACGAGCAGTACTTC.

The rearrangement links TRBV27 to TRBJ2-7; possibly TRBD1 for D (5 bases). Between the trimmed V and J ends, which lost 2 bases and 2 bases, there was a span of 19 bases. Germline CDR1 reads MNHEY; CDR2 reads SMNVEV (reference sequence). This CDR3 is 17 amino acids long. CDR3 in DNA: TGTGCCAGCAGTTTAATGACCGGACATCCCATCCCCTACGAGCAGTACTTC. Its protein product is CASSLMTGHPIPYEQYF.

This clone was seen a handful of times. CDR3 nucleotide sequence: TGTGCAAGTCGCTTAGCTTCTAGCGGCCTATACGACACCGGGGAGCTGTTTTTT. As protein: CASRLASSGLYDTGELFF. V is TRBV12-2 and J is TRBJ2-2; the DNA was not compared with TRBD2, the D call given in the table. TRBV12-2 is a listed pseudogene. The CDR3 spans 18 residues.

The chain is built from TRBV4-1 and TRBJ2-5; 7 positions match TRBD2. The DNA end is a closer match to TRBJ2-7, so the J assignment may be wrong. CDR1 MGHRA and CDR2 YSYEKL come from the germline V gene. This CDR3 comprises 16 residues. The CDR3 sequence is CASSQGWLAGAYEQYF. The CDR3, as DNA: TGCGCCAGCAGCCAGGGTTGGCTGGCGGGAGCCTACGAGCAGTACTTC.

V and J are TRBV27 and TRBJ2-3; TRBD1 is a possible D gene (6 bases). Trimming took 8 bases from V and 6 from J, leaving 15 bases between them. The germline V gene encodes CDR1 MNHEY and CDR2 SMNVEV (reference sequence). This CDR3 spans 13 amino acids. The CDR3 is CASVNRAEDTQYF. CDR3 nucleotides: TGTGCCAGCGTCAACAGGGCCGAGGATACGCAGTATTTT.

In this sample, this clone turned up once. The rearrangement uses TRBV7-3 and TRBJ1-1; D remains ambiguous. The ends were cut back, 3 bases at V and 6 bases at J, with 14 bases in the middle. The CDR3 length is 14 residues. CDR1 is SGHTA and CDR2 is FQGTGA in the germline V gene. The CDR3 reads CASSFFPHSPEAFF. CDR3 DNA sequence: TGTGCCAGCAGCTTTTTCCCCCACAGTCCTGAAGCTTTCTTT.